The 29 T cell receptor beta chains below were found in one sample sequenced in a study of human T cells and chemical hapten exposure. TCRdb fed the RACE reads into MiXCR, producing one record per CDR3 protein. The sample contains fewer than 300,000 distinct CDR3 sequences, approximately 8.6% of which appear only once. Time point meaning: pre-sensitization, week 0. This sample's treatment: therapeutic diphenylcyclopropenone sensitization with weekly scalp DPC. The sequenced sample was whole blood, obtained in connection with sensitization to the hapten diphenylcyclopropenone (DPC). The receptors were sampled from a woman aged 40 to 55 with alopecia areata. Some clones in this sample may be carry-over from other donors' samples.

This clonotype was detected a few times. This chain uses TRBV7-2 with TRBJ2-2; TRBD1 matches 9 bases. The CDR3 has 15 residues. Germline V lookup: CDR1 SGHTA, CDR2 FQGNSA. V trimming: 2 bases; J trimming: 6 bases; junction bases outside the gene matches: 4. This CDR3 reads CASSLRTGDPGELFF. CDR3 nucleotides: TGTGCCAGCAGCTTACGGACAGGGGATCCCGGGGAGCTGTTTTTT.

In this sample, this clonotype turned up a few times. This sequence joins TRBV29-1 and TRBJ2-3; the match to TRBD1 covers 7 bases. V was pared by 5 bases and J by 5 bases, with 7 bases of the junction left unmatched. CDR3 length: 13 amino acids. The germline V gene encodes CDR1 SQVTM and CDR2 ANQGSEA. CDR3 nucleotide sequence: TGCAGCGTTTCTGTAGGGGGCAAAGATACGCAGTATTTT. Its protein product is CSVSVGGKDTQYF.

In regard to this clonotype: The junction differs from germline at one of its ends, possibly a read error. The chain carries TRBV28 and TRBJ2-7; D gene uncertain. The CDR3 runs to 12 residues. Germline V gene sequence: CDR1 MDHEN, CDR2 SYDVKM. The CDR3 DNA reads TGTGCCAGCAGTTCCGGGCCTTACGGGCAGTACTTC. This gives the protein CASSSGPYGQYF. The full variable domain, its missing parts supplied by reference TRBV28 and TRBJ2-7, is DVKVTQSSRYLVKRTGEKVFLECVQDMDHENMFWYRQDPGLGLRLIYFSYDVKMKEKGDIPEGYSVSREKKERFSLILESASTNQTSMYLCASSSGPYGQYFGPGTRLTVT.

This clonotype was counted at least ten times. The rearrangement links TRBV7-9 to TRBJ1-2; tentatively, D is TRBD1 (5 bases). Germline CDR1 and CDR2: SEHNR and FQNEAQ (reference sequence). The CDR3 is made up of 14 amino acids. V lost 3 bases and J lost 4, with 12 bases in between. Here the CDR3 DNA reads TGTGCCAGCAGCTTTGGGGGTCTGAGCTATGGCTACACCTTC. It translates to CASSFGGLSYGYTF.

This clonotype has just a few counts. The chain employs TRBV11-2 and TRBJ2-2, with 8 nucleotides matching TRBD1. Germline V gene sequence: CDR1 SGHAT, CDR2 FQNNGV. The CDR3 has 15 amino acids. V gave up 2 bases and J gave up 7 bases; unmatched junction bases: 6. CDR3 nucleotides: TGTGCCAGCAGCTTATTTAGGACAGGGCACGGGGAGCTGTTTTTT. It is translated as CASSLFRTGHGELFF. Using reference TRBV11-2 and TRBJ2-2 for the parts outside the CDR3, the full variable domain is EAGVAQSPRYKIIEKRQSVAFWCNPISGHATLYWYQQILGQGPKLLIQFQNNGVVDDSQLPKDRFSAERLKGVDSTLKIQPAKLEDSAVYLCASSLFRTGHGELFFGEGSRLTVL.

This clonotype turned up a few times. V is TRBV7-2 and J is TRBJ1-6, with TRBD1 matching over 10 bases. From germline, CDR1 is SGHTA and CDR2 FQGNSA. This CDR3 contains 15 residues. The V gene end was trimmed by 5 bases and the J gene end by 10 bases; junction bases not matched to a gene: 8. CDR3 residues: CASSPWDRGGSPLHF. Written as DNA, the CDR3 is TGTGCCAGCAGCCCCTGGGACAGGGGAGGATCACCCCTCCACTTT.

A few counts support this clonotype. This chain links TRBV7-9 with TRBJ2-2; tentative D call: TRBD1 (5 bases). This CDR3 region has 14 residues. The V end lost 9 bases, the J end lost 0 bases, and 11 bases lay between the germline ends. Germline V CDR1 and CDR2: SEHNR, FQNEAQ (reference sequence). The CDR3 spells CASTLGANTGELFF. CDR3 DNA: TGTGCCAGTACCCTAGGGGCGAACACCGGGGAGCTGTTTTTT.

Written as DNA, the CDR3 is TGTGCCAGCAGTTTCTTGGGCGGAGCGGGACCCTACAATGAGCAGTTCTTC. Its protein is CASSFLGGAGPYNEQFF. The chain couples TRBV27 to TRBJ2-1; the match to TRBD2 covers 7 bases. Germline V gives CDR1 MNHEY, CDR2 SMNVEV (reference sequence). V lost 3 bases, J lost 2 bases, and 10 bases stayed unmatched. The CDR3 length is 17 residues.

This clonotype showed up many times. The chain couples TRBV6-5 to TRBJ2-3, with TRBD1 identical over 7 bases. Germline-derived CDR1 and CDR2 are MNHEY and SVGAGI. The V segment lost 0 bases and the J segment 4 bases; nucleotides outside the gene matches: 4. CDR3 length: 15 residues. In nucleotides, the CDR3 is TGTGCCAGCAGTTACTCTCAAGACAGGGCAGATACGCAGTATTTT. Its translation: CASSYSQDRADTQYF.

This clonotype appeared a few times. The chain links TRBV7-2 to TRBJ2-2, with D tentatively TRBD1 (6 bases). The CDR3 runs 15 residues. Germline loops: CDR1 SGHTA, CDR2 FQGNSA. V lost 5 bases and J lost 4, with 14 bases in between. The chain's CDR3 is CASSPQGLGTGELFF. Written as DNA, the CDR3 is TGTGCCAGCAGCCCGCAGGGGCTAGGCACCGGGGAGCTGTTTTTT.

There are many counts of this clonotype. The chain uses TRBV27 and TRBJ1-1; D remains ambiguous. Trimming shortened V by 7 bases and J by 1 base, and 10 bases separated the two germline ends. The CDR3 has 13 amino acids. Per the germline V gene, CDR1 is MNHEY and CDR2 is SMNVEV (reference sequence). In DNA, the CDR3 is TGTGCCAGCAATAGGCTCGGGAACACTGAAGCTTTCTTT. Protein product: CASNRLGNTEAFF.

In its sample, this clonotype was seen many times. The genes are TRBV29-1 and TRBJ2-6; 7 bases align to TRBD1. V dropped 5 bases and J dropped 1; count of bases not matched to a gene: 8. This CDR3 region has 16 residues. Germline CDR1 reads SQVTM; CDR2 reads ANQGSEA. Written as DNA, the CDR3 is TGCAGCGTTATCAGACAGGGAGTATCTGGGGCCAACGTCCTGACTTTC. This sequence encodes CSVIRQGVSGANVLTF.

This clonotype was counted at least ten times. The chain uses TRBV27 and TRBJ1-5; D possibly corresponds to TRBD1 (5 bases). This CDR3 has 15 amino acids. The V gene lost 4 bases and the J gene lost 0 bases, with 10 bases spanning the gap. CDR1 and CDR2 from the germline V gene are MNHEY and SMNVEV (reference sequence). CDR3 sequence (DNA): TGTGCCAGCAGTTCCACAGGCCTTAGCAATCAGCCCCAGCATTTT. Translated: CASSSTGLSNQPQHF.

This clonotype was counted only a few times. The chain employs TRBV10-3 and TRBJ1-3; D not certain. The CDR3 extends over 15 amino acids. The V and J ends lost 4 bases and 0 bases respectively, with 10 bases between them. CDR1 and CDR2 from the germline V gene are ENHRY and SYGVKD. CDR3 protein: CAISVNRFSGNTIYF. The CDR3, as DNA: TGTGCCATCAGTGTAAACAGATTCTCTGGAAACACCATATATTTT.

The chain carries TRBV5-1 and TRBJ2-3; maybe TRBD1 (7 bases). V gave up 6 bases and J gave up 6 bases, with 11 bases separating them. The germline gives CDR1 SGHRS, CDR2 YFSETQ. This CDR3 is 12 amino acids long. The chain's CDR3 is CASTEGADTQYF. The CDR3 nucleotides read TGCGCCAGCACGGAGGGGGCGGATACGCAGTATTTT.

This clonotype has more than one count but fewer than ten. The chain combines TRBV4-3 with TRBJ2-7, with 10 bases aligning to TRBD2. CDR3 size: 14 residues. With 4 bases clipped from V and 4 bases from J, the junction kept 4 bases outside the gene matches. From germline, CDR1 is LGHNA and CDR2 YSLEER. The DNA for the CDR3 is TGCGCCAGCAGCCCTAGCGGGAGTGGGTACGAGCAGTACTTC. Translation gives CASSPSGSGYEQYF.

The J gene is TRBJ2-5, the V gene TRBV9; 7 positions match TRBD1. Unmatched junction bases numbered 6, after V lost 0 bases and J lost 4 bases. CDR3 length: 15 amino acids. CDR1 SGDLS and CDR2 YYNGEE come from the germline V gene. CDR3 in DNA: TGTGCCAGCAGCGTAGCAGGGGGTAAGGGAGAGACCCAGTACTTC. Translation gives CASSVAGGKGETQYF.

This clonotype has only a few counts. This sequence joins TRBV5-5 and TRBJ2-7; D gene unclear. Trimming cost V 1 base and J 5 bases, with 13 bases left between them. The CDR3 consists of 14 residues. CDR1 is SGHKS and CDR2 is YYEKEE in the germline V gene (reference sequence). CDR3 coding DNA: TGTGCCAGCAGCTTGTCGGGTCACGTCAACGAGCAGTACTTC. It specifies CASSLSGHVNEQYF. The full variable domain, its missing parts supplied by reference TRBV5-5 and TRBJ2-7, is DAGVTQSPTHLIKTRGQQVTLRCSPISGHKSVSWYQQVLGQGPQFIFQYYEKEERGRGNFPDRFSARQFPNYSSELNVNALLLGDSALYLCASSLSGHVNEQYFGPGTRLTVT.

This clonotype was seen only a few times. The rearrangement links TRBV25-1 to TRBJ2-5; D uncertain. The CDR3 is made up of 13 amino acids. Trimming shortened V by 5 bases and J by 6 bases, and 13 bases separated the two germline ends. In germline, CDR1 is MGHDK, CDR2 SYGVNS. CDR3 sequence reads: CASSSRGPKTQYF. In nucleotides, the CDR3 is TGTGCCAGCAGTTCCCGTGGGCCAAAGACCCAGTACTTC.

This clonotype turned up a few times. The chain is built from TRBV27 and TRBJ2-2; perhaps TRBD2 as D (5 bases). The V and J ends lost 0 bases and 6 bases respectively, with 17 bases between them. The CDR3 totals 17 residues. Germline V gene lookup returns CDR1 MNHEY and CDR2 SMNVEV (reference sequence). The CDR3 sequence is CASSLSFGEIHPGELFF. CDR3 nucleotides: TGTGCCAGCAGTTTATCGTTCGGGGAAATTCATCCCGGGGAGCTGTTTTTT.

This clonotype was seen more than once but under ten times. The gene calls are TRBV10-3 and TRBJ1-2, with TRBD1 matching 9 bases. Germline trimming cut 1 base from V and 8 bases from J; bases unmatched to any gene: 8. The CDR3 covers 15 residues. In germline, CDR1 is ENHRY, CDR2 SYGVKD. The CDR3: CAISEWATDRGGYTF. The CDR3 region has the DNA TGTGCCATCAGTGAGTGGGCGACGGACAGGGGCGGCTACACCTTC.

This clonotype was picked up a small number of times. V and J are TRBV7-2 and TRBJ2-5, with TRBD1 matching over 12 bases. CDR1 SGHTA and CDR2 FQGNSA come from the germline V gene. The CDR3 is 14 residues long. The junction had 3 bases not matched to a gene; V was cut back by 5 bases and J by 5 bases. In DNA form, the CDR3 reads TGTGCCAGCAGCGGGGGACAGGGGGCGGAGACCCAGTACTTC. Translated: CASSGGQGAETQYF.

This chain links TRBV4-2 with TRBJ2-1; 9 bases align to TRBD2. Trimming cost V 0 bases and J 9 bases; bases outside gene matches: 12. This CDR3 comprises 17 residues. The germline V gene has CDR1 LGHNA and CDR2 YNFKEQ. The CDR3 protein is CASSQEVLASGKSEQFF. DNA for the CDR3: TGTGCCAGCAGCCAAGAAGTCTTGGCTAGCGGGAAGTCTGAGCAGTTCTTC.

This clonotype was seen a few times. V is TRBV7-2 and J is TRBJ2-5, with unresolved D. Between the trimmed V and J ends, which lost 4 bases and 5 bases, there was a span of 11 bases. Looked up from germline, CDR1 is SGHTA and CDR2 is FQGNSA. The CDR3 runs 13 residues. CDR3 DNA: TGTGCCAGCAGCTCCCACGCCGCGGAGACCCAGTACTTC. This sequence encodes CASSSHAAETQYF.

This chain joins TRBV6-5 and TRBJ1-1; D gene ambiguous. Germline CDR1 MNHEY, CDR2 SVGAGI. The CDR3 runs 15 residues. Trimming stripped 3 bases from V and 1 base from J, with 12 bases between. This CDR3 is CASSYGIKRNTEAFF. CDR3 nucleotide sequence: TGTGCCAGCAGTTATGGGATTAAACGGAACACTGAAGCTTTCTTT.

The table lists this clonotype with a few counts. The chain joins TRBV9 to TRBJ2-3, with no clear D. Germline V gene data show CDR1 as SGDLS and CDR2 as YYNGEE. V gave up 1 base and J gave up 2 bases, with 8 bases separating them. CDR3 length: 14 residues. CDR3 region: CASSVRSITDTQYF. The CDR3 DNA is TGTGCCAGCAGCGTACGGTCCATCACAGATACGCAGTATTTT.

CDR3 loop: CASSYYRLNTEAFF. In DNA, the CDR3 is TGTGCCAGCAGTTACTACAGGCTTAACACTGAAGCTTTCTTT. The gene calls are TRBV6-2 or TRBV6-3 and TRBJ1-1, with D perhaps matching TRBD1 (5 bases). CDR1 and CDR2 from the germline V gene are MNHEY and SVGEGT. Between the trimmed V and J ends, which lost 1 base and 2 bases, there was a span of 8 bases. This CDR3 has 14 amino acids.

This chain joins TRBV4-1 and TRBJ1-2; 8 nucleotides line up with TRBD1. Trimming took 0 bases from V and 4 from J; bases not matched to a gene: 4. The CDR3 covers 15 residues. In germline, CDR1 is MGHRA, CDR2 YSYEKL. The CDR3 loop reads CASSQEGTGLYGYTF. DNA for the CDR3: TGCGCCAGCAGCCAAGAGGGGACAGGCCTCTATGGCTACACCTTC.

This clonotype was found a few times. This chain joins TRBV12-3 or TRBV12-4 and TRBJ2-5, with D hard to call. CDR3 length: 15 residues. With 3 bases removed from V and 1 base from J, the gap between germline ends came to 12 bases. CDR3 in DNA: TGTGCCAGCAGTTTCTCCCTGACACGCCAAGAGACCCAGTACTTC. Its protein product is CASSFSLTRQETQYF.